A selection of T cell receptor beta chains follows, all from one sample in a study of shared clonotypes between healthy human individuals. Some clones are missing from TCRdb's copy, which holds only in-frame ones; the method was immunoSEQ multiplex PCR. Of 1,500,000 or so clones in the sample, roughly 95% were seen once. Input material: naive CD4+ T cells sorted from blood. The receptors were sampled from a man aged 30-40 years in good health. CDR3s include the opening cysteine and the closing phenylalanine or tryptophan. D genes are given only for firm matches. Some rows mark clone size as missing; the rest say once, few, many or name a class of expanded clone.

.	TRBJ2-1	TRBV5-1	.	CASSLDWARQFF	TGCGCCAGCAGCTTGGATTGGGCTAGGCAGTTCTTC
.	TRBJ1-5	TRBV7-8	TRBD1	CASSGLGTGRNQPQHF	TGTGCCAGCAGCGGACTAGGGACAGGGAGAAATCAGCCCCAGCATTTT
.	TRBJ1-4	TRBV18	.	CASSPRLSQQNEKLFF	TGTGCCAGCTCACCAAGGCTTTCACAGCAAAATGAAAAACTGTTTTTT
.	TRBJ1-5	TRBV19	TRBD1	CASSDGQGLGVDQPQHF	TGTGCCAGTAGTGACGGACAGGGGTTAGGAGTTGATCAGCCCCAGCATTTT
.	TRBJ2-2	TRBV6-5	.	CASSYSIGELFF	TGTGCCAGCAGTTACTCAATCGGGGAGCTGTTTTTT
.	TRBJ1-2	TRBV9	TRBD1	CASSVDGRQGAWEGYTF	TGTGCCAGCAGCGTAGATGGTCGACAGGGGGCATGGGAGGGCTACACCTTC
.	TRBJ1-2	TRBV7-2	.	CASSPSWDPYTF	TGTGCCAGCAGCCCCTCTTGGGACCCGTACACCTTC
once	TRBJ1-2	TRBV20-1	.	CSAPPEYGYTF	TGCAGTGCTCCCCCAGAGTATGGCTACACCTTC
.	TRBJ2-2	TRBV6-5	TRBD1	CASSFNEGAGGELFF	TGTGCCAGCAGTTTCAATGAGGGGGCCGGCGGGGAGCTGTTTTTT
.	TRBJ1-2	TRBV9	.	CASSVPDAANYGYTF	TGTGCCAGCAGCGTACCAGACGCAGCTAACTATGGCTACACCTTC
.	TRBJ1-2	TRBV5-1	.	CASSLGGGTNYGYTF	TGCGCCAGCAGCTTGGGTGGGGGGACTAACTATGGCTACACCTTC
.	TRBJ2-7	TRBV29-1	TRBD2	CSVATGTSGNYEQYF	TGCAGCGTCGCGACGGGGACTAGCGGTAACTACGAGCAGTACTTC
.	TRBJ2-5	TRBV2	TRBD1	CASSGQGSETQYF	TGTGCCAGCAGCGGACAGGGTTCAGAGACCCAGTACTTC
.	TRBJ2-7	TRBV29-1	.	CSFRDSAYEQYF	TGCAGCTTCCGGGACTCCGCCTACGAGCAGTACTTC
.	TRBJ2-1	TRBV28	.	CASSLGGANSYNEQFF	TGTGCCAGCAGTTTAGGTGGAGCAAACTCCTACAATGAGCAGTTCTTC
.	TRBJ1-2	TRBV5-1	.	CASSLVGSYGYTF	TGCGCCAGCAGCTTGGTGGGCAGCTATGGCTACACCTTC
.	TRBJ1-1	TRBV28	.	CASSPRGKANTEAFF	TGTGCCAGCAGTCCCCGGGGGAAGGCGAACACTGAAGCTTTCTTT
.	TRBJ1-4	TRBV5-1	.	CASSLDRPNEKLFF	TGCGCCAGCAGCTTAGACAGGCCGAATGAAAAACTGTTTTTT
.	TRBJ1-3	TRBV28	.	CASSLIRGNTIYF	TGTGCCAGCAGTTTAATCAGGGGAAACACCATATATTTT
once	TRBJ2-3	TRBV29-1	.	CSVVLASADTQYF	TGCAGCGTTGTGCTAGCGTCCGCAGATACGCAGTATTTT
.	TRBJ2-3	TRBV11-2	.	CASSPDKTDTQYF	TGTGCCAGCAGCCCCGATAAGACAGATACGCAGTATTTT
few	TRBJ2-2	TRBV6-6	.	CASSYGASRELFF	TGTGCCAGCAGTTATGGGGCTAGCCGGGAGCTGTTTTTT
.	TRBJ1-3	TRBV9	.	CASSVSGTETGNTIYF	TGTGCCAGCAGCGTCTCAGGGACCGAGACTGGAAACACCATATATTTT
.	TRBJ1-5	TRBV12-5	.	CASGLVTGQNQPQHF	TGTGCTAGTGGTTTGGTAACCGGACAGAATCAGCCCCAGCATTTT
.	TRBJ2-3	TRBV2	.	CAIRVWGGTQYF	TGTGCGATCAGGGTTTGGGGTGGGACGCAGTATTTT
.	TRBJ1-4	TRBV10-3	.	CAITPGLGDEKLFF	TGTGCCATCACCCCGGGACTGGGAGATGAAAAACTGTTTTTT